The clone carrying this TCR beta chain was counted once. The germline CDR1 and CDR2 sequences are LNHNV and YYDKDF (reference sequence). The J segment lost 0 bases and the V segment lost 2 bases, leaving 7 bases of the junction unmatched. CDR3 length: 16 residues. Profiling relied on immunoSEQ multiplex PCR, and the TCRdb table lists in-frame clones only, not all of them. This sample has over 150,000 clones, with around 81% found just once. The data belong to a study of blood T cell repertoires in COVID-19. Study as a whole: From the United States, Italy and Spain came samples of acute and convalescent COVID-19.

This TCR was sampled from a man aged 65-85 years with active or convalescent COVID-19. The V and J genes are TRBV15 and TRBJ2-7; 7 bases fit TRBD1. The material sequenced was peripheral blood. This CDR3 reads CATSRLRTGSSYEQYF. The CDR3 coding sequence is TGTGCCACCAGCAGACTCCGGACAGGCAGCTCCTACGAGCAGTACTTC.